In its sample, the clone carrying this T cell receptor (beta chain) was seen once. Measured with immunoSEQ multiplex PCR; TCRdb has only the in-frame clones, and not every one. The data contain about 66,000 clones, roughly 90% of them singletons. The sample belongs to a study of T cell changes during pregnancy in multiple sclerosis. The germline gives CDR1 SQVTM, CDR2 ANQGSEA. Trimming removed 1 base at V and 2 bases at J, with 18 bases between. This CDR3 spans 16 amino acids. The rearrangement links TRBV29-1 to TRBJ2-7, with D possibly matching TRBD1 (9 bases). The receptor's source is a female donor with multiple sclerosis, enrolled in a pregnancy study. Sequenced material: CD8+ T cells from peripheral blood mononuclear cells, taken before pregnancy. The CDR3, as DNA: TGCAGCGTTGAAGGAGCGGGGGACAGGGCTCCCTACGAGCAGTACTTC. It is translated as CSVEGAGDRAPYEQYF.